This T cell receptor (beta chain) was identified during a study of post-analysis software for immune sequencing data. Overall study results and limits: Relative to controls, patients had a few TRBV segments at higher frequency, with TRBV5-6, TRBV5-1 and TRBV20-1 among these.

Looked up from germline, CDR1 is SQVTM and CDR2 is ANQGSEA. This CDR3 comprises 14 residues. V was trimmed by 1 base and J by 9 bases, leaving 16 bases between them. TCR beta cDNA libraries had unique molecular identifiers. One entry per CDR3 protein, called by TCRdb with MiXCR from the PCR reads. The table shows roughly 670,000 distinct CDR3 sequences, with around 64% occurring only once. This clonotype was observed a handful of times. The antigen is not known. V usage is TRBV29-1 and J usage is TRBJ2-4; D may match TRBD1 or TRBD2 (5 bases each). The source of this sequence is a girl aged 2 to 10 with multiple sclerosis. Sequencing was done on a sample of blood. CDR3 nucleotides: TGCAGCGTTGAAGTGGGGACGGGTCAAGGCATTCAGTACTTC. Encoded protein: CSVEVGTGQGIQYF.